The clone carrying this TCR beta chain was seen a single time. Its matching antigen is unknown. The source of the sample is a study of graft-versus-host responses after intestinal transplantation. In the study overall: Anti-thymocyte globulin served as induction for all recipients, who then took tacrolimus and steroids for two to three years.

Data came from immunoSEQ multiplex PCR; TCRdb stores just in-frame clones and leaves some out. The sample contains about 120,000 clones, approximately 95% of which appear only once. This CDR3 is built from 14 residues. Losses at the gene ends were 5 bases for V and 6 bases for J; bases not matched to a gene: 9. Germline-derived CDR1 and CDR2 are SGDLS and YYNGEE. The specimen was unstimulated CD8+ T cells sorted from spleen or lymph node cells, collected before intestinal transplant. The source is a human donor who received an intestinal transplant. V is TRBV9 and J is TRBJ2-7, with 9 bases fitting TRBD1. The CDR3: CASSRTGELSEQYF. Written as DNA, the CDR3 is TGTGCCAGCAGTAGGACAGGGGAACTCTCCGAGCAGTACTTC.